These 21 T cell receptor beta chains share one sample of origin, sequenced in a study of T-cell reconstitution after alpha-beta-depleted transplantation in children. The library targeted TCRbeta and was prepared with unique molecular identifiers. TCRdb fed the PCR reads into MiXCR, producing one record per CDR3 protein. The repertoire holds 490,000 or so distinct CDR3 sequences, with roughly an eighth as singletons. The specimen comprised PBMCs from the stem cell graft donor, sampled from the stem cell graft. These receptors were taken from a human donor who donated a stem cell graft to a child with combined immunodeficiency.

This clonotype was detected a few times. This sequence joins TRBV5-6 and TRBJ2-1; D is ambiguous. Per the germline V gene, CDR1 is SGHDT and CDR2 is YYEEEE. This CDR3 has 14 residues. Trimming removed 2 bases at V and 4 bases at J, with 10 bases between. The CDR3, as DNA: TGTGCCAGCAGCTTTCTGTCACCTTACAATGAGCAGTTCTTC. This encodes CASSFLSPYNEQFF.

The gene calls are TRBV18 and TRBJ2-7; weak D call: TRBD2 (6 bases). Trimming cost V 0 bases and J 0 bases, with 9 bases left between them. CDR1 and CDR2 (germline): KGHSH, LQKENI. The CDR3 spans 15 residues. The CDR3 loop is CASSPPGGLSYEQYF. The CDR3 nucleotides are TGTGCCAGCTCACCACCAGGAGGGCTCTCCTACGAGCAGTACTTC.

The table lists this clonotype with a count of one. The genes are TRBV27 and TRBJ2-3; 7 bases match TRBD2. This CDR3 is built from 15 residues. The V gene end was trimmed by 7 bases and the J gene end by 1 base; junction bases not matched to a gene: 8. CDR1 is MNHEY, CDR2 SMNVEV, per germline (reference sequence). Here the CDR3 DNA reads TGTGCCAGCAAACCCGGGGGAGGGCGCACAGATACGCAGTATTTT. It encodes CASKPGGGRTDTQYF.

This clonotype has a handful of counts. The chain has TRBV4-3 and TRBJ1-4; unclear D gene. This CDR3 is built from 14 residues. Between the trimmed V and J ends, which lost 0 bases and 5 bases, there was a span of 7 bases. Per germline, CDR1 LGHNA and CDR2 YSLEER. CDR3 residues: CASSQDSLNEKLFF. The DNA for the CDR3 is TGCGCCAGCAGCCAAGACAGTCTCAATGAAAAACTGTTTTTT.

This clonotype appeared many times. This chain connects TRBV29-1 to TRBJ2-3; D unresolved. This CDR3 has 18 amino acids. The V and J ends lost 3 bases and 2 bases respectively, with 24 bases between them. CDR1 is SQVTM and CDR2 is ANQGSEA in the germline V gene. The CDR3 nucleotides read TGCAGCGTTGAGAACCCTATGGAAGTGCCCGTATCCACAGATACGCAGTATTTT. Residues: CSVENPMEVPVSTDTQYF.

This clonotype was picked up many times. This rearrangement joins TRBV29-1 to TRBJ2-1; TRBD2 aligns across 7 bases. Germline assignment: CDR1 SQVTM and CDR2 ANQGSEA. V lost 7 bases to trimming and J lost 0 bases; unmatched junction nucleotides: 6. This CDR3 has 14 residues. CDR3 sequence: CSGTGRSSYNEQFF. DNA for the CDR3: TGCAGCGGAACCGGGAGGAGCTCCTACAATGAGCAGTTCTTC.

This clonotype was counted only a few times. The J gene is TRBJ2-7, the V gene TRBV11-1, with D unresolved. Germline assignment: CDR1 SGHAT and CDR2 FQDESV (reference sequence). V shed 2 bases and J shed 3 bases, with 11 bases lying between them. This CDR3 is 14 amino acids long. The CDR3 region has the DNA TGTGCCAGCAGCTTACGTCGTAATCACTACGAGCAGTACTTC. It yields the protein CASSLRRNHYEQYF.

The V gene is TRBV27, the J gene TRBJ2-1; 10 bases are a match to TRBD2. The V segment lost 6 bases and the J segment 0 bases; nucleotides outside the gene matches: 5. Germline lookup yields CDR1 MNHEY and CDR2 SMNVEV (reference sequence). The CDR3 has 16 residues. The CDR3 DNA reads as TGTGCCAGCAGACTCTCTAGCGGGAGCTCCTACAATGAGCAGTTCTTC. It is translated as CASRLSSGSSYNEQFF.

This clonotype appeared a few times. V usage is TRBV12-3 or TRBV12-4 and J usage is TRBJ1-5, with 7 nucleotides matching TRBD1. CDR3 length: 16 amino acids. V lost 2 bases and J lost 2; bases outside the gene matches: 6. The CDR3 coding sequence is TGTGCCAGCAGTTTATTAACAGGGGAGCGCAATCAGCCCCAGCATTTT. As protein: CASSLLTGERNQPQHF.

This clonotype was detected ten times or more. The chain joins TRBV7-8 to TRBJ1-5, with D tentatively TRBD1 (5 bases). CDR3 size: 15 residues. V was trimmed by 1 base and J by 4 bases, leaving 11 bases between them. The germline V gene has CDR1 SGHVS and CDR2 FQNEAQ. CDR3 bases: TGTGCCAGCAGCTTAGTATCAGGGTTTAATCAGCCCCAGCATTTT. Its protein product is CASSLVSGFNQPQHF.

This clonotype was seen only a few times. The chain couples TRBV6-5 to TRBJ2-5; D unclear. The V end was cut by 3 bases, the J end by 8 bases, with 19 bases between. Germline CDR1 reads MNHEY; CDR2 reads SVGAGI. The CDR3 length is 15 residues. The CDR3 protein is CASSYKNLTRVTQYF. The CDR3 DNA reads as TGTGCCAGCAGTTATAAGAACCTGACAAGAGTCACCCAGTACTTC.

This clonotype was recorded a few times. The gene calls are TRBV28 and TRBJ2-5; 7 bases align to TRBD2. Germline V lookup: CDR1 MDHEN, CDR2 SYDVKM. Losses at the gene ends were 1 base for V and 2 bases for J; bases not matched to a gene: 4. The CDR3 runs to 15 residues. CDR3 in DNA: TGTGCCAGCAGTTTATTATGGCGGGGGCAAGAGACCCAGTACTTC. Amino acid sequence: CASSLLWRGQETQYF.

Points on this clonotype: One end of the junction varies from germline; a read error may be responsible. The rearrangement uses TRBV6-1 and TRBJ2-2; D is uncertain. Germline V gives CDR1 MNHNS, CDR2 SASEGT. The CDR3 totals 13 residues. The CDR3 region is CASREVNTGELFF. The CDR3 DNA follows: TGTGCCAGCAGAGAAGTTAACACCGGGGAGCTGTTTTTT.

The chain is built from TRBV28 and TRBJ2-7; D could derive from TRBD1 or TRBD2 (5 bases each). This CDR3 spans 13 amino acids. Germline loops: CDR1 MDHEN, CDR2 SYDVKM. V was shortened by 6 bases and J by 6 bases, with 15 bases between the two germline ends. The CDR3 reads CASSQHLRGEQYF. CDR3 bases: TGTGCCAGCAGCCAGCACTTGAGGGGCGAGCAGTACTTC.

The V and J genes are TRBV15 and TRBJ2-2; D perhaps matches TRBD1 (5 bases). The CDR3 consists of 14 residues. CDR1 and CDR2 (germline): LNHNV, YYDKDF (reference sequence). The V end lost 0 bases, the J end lost 4 bases, and 6 bases lay between the germline ends. The CDR3 coding sequence is TGTGCCACCAGCAGAGAGGGGCGCACCGGGGAGCTGTTTTTT. Translated, it gives CATSREGRTGELFF.

This clonotype has a handful of counts. The chain is built from TRBV7-6 and TRBJ2-3, with 11 bases fitting TRBD2. Germline values: CDR1 SGHVS, CDR2 FNYEAQ. The CDR3 length is 18 residues. J was trimmed by 6 bases and V by 2 bases; bases with no gene match: 13. This CDR3 is CASSLIGFSGGAEDTQYF. CDR3 nucleotide sequence: TGTGCCAGCAGCTTAATTGGGTTTAGCGGGGGGGCCGAGGATACGCAGTATTTT.

This clonotype was recorded once. The chain recombines TRBV15 with TRBJ2-7; no firm D call. CDR3 length equals 14 residues. From germline, CDR1 is LNHNV and CDR2 YYDKDF (reference sequence). Deletions cut 5 bases from V and 2 bases from J, with 13 bases between. This chain's CDR3 is CATSADKGPYEQYF. As DNA, the CDR3 is TGTGCCACCAGCGCCGATAAGGGCCCCTACGAGCAGTACTTC. Full variable domain (missing parts from reference TRBV15 and TRBJ2-7): DAMVIQNPRYQVTQFGKPVTLSCSQTLNHNVMYWYQQKSSQAPKLLFHYYDKDFNNEADTPDNFQSRRPNTSFCFLDIRSPGLGDTAMYLCATSADKGPYEQYFGPGTRLTVT.

The chain uses TRBV4-3 and TRBJ1-1; D gene uncertain. Germline V CDR1 and CDR2: LGHNA, YSLEER. V was trimmed by 1 base and J by 0 bases, leaving 24 bases between them. There are 20 residues in the CDR3. The CDR3 DNA is TGCGCCAGCAGCCAAGGATCCAGGCCCCGTTCGGGCCACATGAACACTGAAGCTTTCTTT. This gives the protein CASSQGSRPRSGHMNTEAFF.

This clonotype occurred a few times. This chain links TRBV4-2 with TRBJ2-3; D possibly corresponds to TRBD2 (6 bases). The V gene lost 3 bases and the J gene lost 4 bases, with 14 bases spanning the gap. The CDR3 spans 15 residues. Germline CDR1 and CDR2: LGHNA and YNFKEQ. CDR3 coding DNA: TGTGCCAGCAGCCAGGAGGGAGCGACGGCAGATACGCAGTATTTT. Translating it yields CASSQEGATADTQYF.

The V call is TRBV30, the J call TRBJ1-1, with D uncertain. The CDR3 has 13 residues. The V end was cut by 0 bases, the J end by 5 bases, with 10 bases between. Germline values: CDR1 GTSNPN, CDR2 SVGIG (reference sequence). CDR3 DNA sequence: TGTGCCTGGAGTGTACAAGTAAGGACTGAAGCTTTCTTT. This sequence encodes CAWSVQVRTEAFF.

This clonotype was counted many times. J is TRBJ2-7 and V is TRBV20-1, with 14 positions matching TRBD2. This CDR3 region has 18 residues. The germline CDR1 and CDR2 sequences are DFQATT and SNEGSKA (reference sequence). Trimming cost V 7 bases and J 0 bases; bases outside gene matches: 14. The CDR3 sequence is CSVQGTSGRRGPSYEQYF. The CDR3 DNA is TGCAGTGTTCAAGGGACTAGCGGGAGAAGGGGCCCCTCCTACGAGCAGTACTTC.